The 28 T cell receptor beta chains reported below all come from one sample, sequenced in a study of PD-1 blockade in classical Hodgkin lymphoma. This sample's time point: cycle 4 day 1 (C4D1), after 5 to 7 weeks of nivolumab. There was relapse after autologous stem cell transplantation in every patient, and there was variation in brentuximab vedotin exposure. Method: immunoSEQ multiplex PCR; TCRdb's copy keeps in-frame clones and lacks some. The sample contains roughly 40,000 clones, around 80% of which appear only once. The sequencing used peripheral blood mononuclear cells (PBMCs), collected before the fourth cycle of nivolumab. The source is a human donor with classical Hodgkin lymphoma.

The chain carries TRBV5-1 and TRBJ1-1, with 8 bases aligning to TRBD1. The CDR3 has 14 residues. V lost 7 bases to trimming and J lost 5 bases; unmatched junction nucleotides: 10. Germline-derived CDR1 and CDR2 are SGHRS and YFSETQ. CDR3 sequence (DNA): TGCGCCAGCTCAGGGGGCGAGGTATATACTGAAGCTTTCTTT. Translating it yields CASSGGEVYTEAFF. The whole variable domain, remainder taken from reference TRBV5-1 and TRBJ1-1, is KAGVTQTPRYLIKTRGQQVTLSCSPISGHRSVSWYQQTPGQGLQFLFEYFSETQRNKGNFPGRFSGRQFSNSRSEMNVSTLELGDSALYLCASSGGEVYTEAFFGQGTRLTVV.

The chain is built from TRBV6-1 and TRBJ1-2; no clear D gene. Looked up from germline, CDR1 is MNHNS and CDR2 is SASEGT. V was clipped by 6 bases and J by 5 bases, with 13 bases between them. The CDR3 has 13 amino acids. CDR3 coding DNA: TGTGCCAGCAGAGGAGGGCCGGGGTATGGCTACACCTTC. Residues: CASRGGPGYGYTF.

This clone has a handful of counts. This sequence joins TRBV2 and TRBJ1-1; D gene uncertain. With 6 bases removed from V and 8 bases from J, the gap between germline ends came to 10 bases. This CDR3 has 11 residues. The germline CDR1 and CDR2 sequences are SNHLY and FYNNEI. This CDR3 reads CASRQTDEAFF. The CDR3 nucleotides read TGTGCCAGCAGACAGACGGACGAAGCTTTCTTT.

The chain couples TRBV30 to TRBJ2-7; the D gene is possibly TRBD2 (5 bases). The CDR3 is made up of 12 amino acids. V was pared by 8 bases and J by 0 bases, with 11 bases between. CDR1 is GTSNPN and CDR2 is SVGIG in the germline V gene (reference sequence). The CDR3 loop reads CAAGIYSYEQYF. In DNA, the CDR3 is TGTGCCGCCGGGATCTACTCCTACGAGCAGTACTTC.

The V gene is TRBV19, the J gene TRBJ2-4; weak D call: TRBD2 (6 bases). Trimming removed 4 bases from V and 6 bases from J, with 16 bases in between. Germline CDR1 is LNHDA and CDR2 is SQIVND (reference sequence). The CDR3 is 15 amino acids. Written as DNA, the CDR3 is TGTGCCAGTAGTAGAGGGACTGGAAGATTAAACATTCAGTACTTC. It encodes CASSRGTGRLNIQYF.

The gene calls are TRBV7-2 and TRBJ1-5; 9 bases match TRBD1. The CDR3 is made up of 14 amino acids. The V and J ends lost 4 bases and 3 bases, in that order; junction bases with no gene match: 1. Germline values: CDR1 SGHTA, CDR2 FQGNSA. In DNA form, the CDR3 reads TGTGCCAGCAGCTGGACAGGGGACAATCAGCCCCAGCATTTT. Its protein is CASSWTGDNQPQHF.

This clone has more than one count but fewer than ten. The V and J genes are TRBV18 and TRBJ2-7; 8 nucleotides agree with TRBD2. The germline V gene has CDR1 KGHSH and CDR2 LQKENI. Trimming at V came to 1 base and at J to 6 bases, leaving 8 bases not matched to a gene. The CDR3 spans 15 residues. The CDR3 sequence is CASSPLDITSGEQYF. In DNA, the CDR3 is TGTGCCAGCTCACCACTAGACATCACTAGCGGCGAGCAGTACTTC. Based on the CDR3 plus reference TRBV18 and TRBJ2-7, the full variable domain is NAGVMQNPRHLVRRRGQEARLRCSPMKGHSHVYWYRQLPEEGLKFMVYLQKENIIDESGMPKERFSAEFPKEGPSILRIQQVVRGDSAAYFCASSPLDITSGEQYFGPGTRLTVT.

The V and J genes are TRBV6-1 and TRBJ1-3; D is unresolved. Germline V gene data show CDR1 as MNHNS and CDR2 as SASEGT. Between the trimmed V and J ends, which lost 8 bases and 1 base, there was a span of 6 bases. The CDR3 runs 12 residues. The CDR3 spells CASGRSGNTIYF. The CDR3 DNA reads TGTGCCAGCGGGCGGTCTGGAAACACCATATATTTT.

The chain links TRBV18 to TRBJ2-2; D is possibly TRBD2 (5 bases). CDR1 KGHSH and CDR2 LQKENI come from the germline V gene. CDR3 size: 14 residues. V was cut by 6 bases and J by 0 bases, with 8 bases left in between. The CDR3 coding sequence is TGTGCCAGCTCCGCCGGGGCGAACACCGGGGAGCTGTTTTTT. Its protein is CASSAGANTGELFF.

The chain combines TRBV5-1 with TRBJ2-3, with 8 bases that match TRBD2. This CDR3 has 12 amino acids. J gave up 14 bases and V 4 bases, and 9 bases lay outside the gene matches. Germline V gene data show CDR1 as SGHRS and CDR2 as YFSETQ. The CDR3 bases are TGCGCCAGCAGCCCGCTCCTCGGGAGGGTGTATTTT. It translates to CASSPLLGRVYF.

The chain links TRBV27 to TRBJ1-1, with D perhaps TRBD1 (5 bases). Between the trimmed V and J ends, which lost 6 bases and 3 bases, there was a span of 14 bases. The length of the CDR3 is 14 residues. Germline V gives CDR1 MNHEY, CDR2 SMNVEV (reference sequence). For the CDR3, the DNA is TGTGCCAGCAGGCTTTGGGGGGAGGACACTGAAGCTTTCTTT. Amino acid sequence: CASRLWGEDTEAFF.

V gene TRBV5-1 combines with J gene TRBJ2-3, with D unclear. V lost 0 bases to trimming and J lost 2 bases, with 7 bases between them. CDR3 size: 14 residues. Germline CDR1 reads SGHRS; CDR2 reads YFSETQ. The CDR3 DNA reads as TGCGCCAGCAGCTTGGCGGCTACCACAGATACGCAGTATTTT. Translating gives CASSLAATTDTQYF.

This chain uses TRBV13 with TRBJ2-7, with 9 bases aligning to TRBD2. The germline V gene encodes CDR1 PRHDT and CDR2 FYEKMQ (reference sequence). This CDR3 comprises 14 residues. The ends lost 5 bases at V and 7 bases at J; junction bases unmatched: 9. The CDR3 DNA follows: TGTGCCAGCAGCCTGGGCGGGGGGGCGTCAGAGCAGTACTTC. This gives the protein CASSLGGGASEQYF.

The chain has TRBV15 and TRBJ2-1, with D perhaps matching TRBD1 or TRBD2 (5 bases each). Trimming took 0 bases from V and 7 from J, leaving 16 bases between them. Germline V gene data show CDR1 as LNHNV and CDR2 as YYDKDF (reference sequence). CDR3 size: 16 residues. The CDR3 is CATSRDPGSFWNEQFF. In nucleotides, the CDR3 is TGTGCCACCAGCAGAGATCCAGGGAGTTTCTGGAATGAGCAGTTCTTC.

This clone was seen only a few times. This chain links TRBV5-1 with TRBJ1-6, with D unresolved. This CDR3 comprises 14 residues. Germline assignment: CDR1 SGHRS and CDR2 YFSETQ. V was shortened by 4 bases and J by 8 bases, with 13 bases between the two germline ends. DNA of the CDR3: TGCGCCAGCAGCGATCTCCCAGGTGATTCACCCCTCCACTTT. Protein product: CASSDLPGDSPLHF.

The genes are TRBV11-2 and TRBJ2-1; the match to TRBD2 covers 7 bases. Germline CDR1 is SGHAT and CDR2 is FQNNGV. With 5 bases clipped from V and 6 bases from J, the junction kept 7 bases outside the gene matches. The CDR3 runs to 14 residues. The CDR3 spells CASSPVAGVNEQFF. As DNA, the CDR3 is TGTGCCAGCAGCCCGGTGGCGGGGGTCAATGAGCAGTTCTTC.

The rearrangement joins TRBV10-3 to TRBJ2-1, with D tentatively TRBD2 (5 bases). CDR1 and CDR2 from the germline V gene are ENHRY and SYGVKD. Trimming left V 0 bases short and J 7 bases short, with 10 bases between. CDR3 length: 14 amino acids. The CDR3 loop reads CAISESPRENEQFF. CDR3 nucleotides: TGTGCCATCAGTGAGTCACCTAGGGAGAATGAGCAGTTCTTC.

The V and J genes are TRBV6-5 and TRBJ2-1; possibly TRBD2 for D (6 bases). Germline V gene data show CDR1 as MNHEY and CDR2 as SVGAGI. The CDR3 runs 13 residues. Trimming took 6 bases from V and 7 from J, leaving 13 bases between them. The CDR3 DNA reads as TGTGCCAGCAGGCAGACTGGAGGGAATGAGCAGTTCTTC. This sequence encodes CASRQTGGNEQFF.

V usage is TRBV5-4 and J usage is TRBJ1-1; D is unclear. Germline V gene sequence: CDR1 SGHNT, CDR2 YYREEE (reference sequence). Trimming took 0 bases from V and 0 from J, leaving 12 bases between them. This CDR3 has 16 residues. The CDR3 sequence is CASSLGAATMNTEAFF. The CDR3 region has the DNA TGTGCCAGCAGCTTGGGAGCCGCCACGATGAACACTGAAGCTTTCTTT.

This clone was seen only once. In DNA, the CDR3 is TGTGCCAGCAGCTTGGTAGGGGGCGGAAACACCATATATTTT. Translated, it gives CASSLVGGGNTIYF. The chain joins TRBV11-2 to TRBJ1-3; TRBD1 matches at 7 bases. J gave up 4 bases and V 3 bases, and 3 bases lay outside the gene matches. This CDR3 region has 14 residues. Germline V gives CDR1 SGHAT, CDR2 FQNNGV.

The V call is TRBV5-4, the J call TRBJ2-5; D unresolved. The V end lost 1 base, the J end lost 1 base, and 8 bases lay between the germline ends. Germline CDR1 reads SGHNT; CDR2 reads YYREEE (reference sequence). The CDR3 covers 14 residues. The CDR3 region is CASSLSRTQETQYF. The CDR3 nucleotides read TGTGCCAGCAGCTTGTCACGGACCCAAGAGACCCAGTACTTC.

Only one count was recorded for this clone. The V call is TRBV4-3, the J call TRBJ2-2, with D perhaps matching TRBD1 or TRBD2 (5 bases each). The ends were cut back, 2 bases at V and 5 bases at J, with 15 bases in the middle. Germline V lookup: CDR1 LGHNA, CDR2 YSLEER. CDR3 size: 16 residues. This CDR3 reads CASSQRVRGDTGELFF. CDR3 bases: TGCGCCAGCAGCCAAAGGGTCCGGGGCGATACCGGGGAGCTGTTTTTT.

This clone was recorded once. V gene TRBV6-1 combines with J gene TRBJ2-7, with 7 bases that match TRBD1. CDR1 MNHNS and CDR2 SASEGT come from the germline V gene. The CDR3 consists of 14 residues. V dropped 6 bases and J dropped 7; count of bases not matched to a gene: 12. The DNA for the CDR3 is TGTGCCAGCAGGACAGGGCCCTTAGAGGGGGAGCAGTACTTC. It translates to CASRTGPLEGEQYF.

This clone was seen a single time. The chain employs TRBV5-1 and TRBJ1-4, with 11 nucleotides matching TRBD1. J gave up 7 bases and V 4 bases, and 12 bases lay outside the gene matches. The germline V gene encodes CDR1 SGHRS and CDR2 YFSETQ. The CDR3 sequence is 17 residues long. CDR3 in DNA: TGCGCCAGCAGCCTGGCGTGGGGACAGGGGGTCGGTGAAAAACTGTTTTTT. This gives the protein CASSLAWGQGVGEKLFF.

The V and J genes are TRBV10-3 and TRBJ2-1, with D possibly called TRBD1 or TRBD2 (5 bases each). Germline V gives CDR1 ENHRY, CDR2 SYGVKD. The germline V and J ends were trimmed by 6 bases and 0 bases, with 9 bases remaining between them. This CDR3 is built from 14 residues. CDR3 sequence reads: CAIRAGSSYNEQFF. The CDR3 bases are TGTGCCATCAGGGCAGGGAGCTCCTACAATGAGCAGTTCTTC.

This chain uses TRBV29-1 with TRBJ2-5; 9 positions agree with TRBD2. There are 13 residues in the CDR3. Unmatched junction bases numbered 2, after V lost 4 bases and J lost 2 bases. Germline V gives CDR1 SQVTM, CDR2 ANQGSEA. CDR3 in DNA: TGCAGCGTTGGCGGGGGGGGGCAAGAGACCCAGTACTTC. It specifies CSVGGGGQETQYF.

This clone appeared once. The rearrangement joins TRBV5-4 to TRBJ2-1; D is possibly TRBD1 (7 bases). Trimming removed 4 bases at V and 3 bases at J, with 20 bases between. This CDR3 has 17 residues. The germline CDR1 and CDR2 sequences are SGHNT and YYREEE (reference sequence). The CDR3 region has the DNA TGTGCCAGCAGCCCTGGGGGCTCAGGGGGGTACTACAATGAGCAGTTCTTC. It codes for CASSPGGSGGYYNEQFF. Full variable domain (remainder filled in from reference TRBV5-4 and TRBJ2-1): ETGVTQSPTHLIKTRGQQVTLRCSSQSGHNTVSWYQQALGQGPQFIFQYYREEENGRGNFPPRFSGLQFPNYSSELNVNALELDDSALYLCASSPGGSGGYYNEQFFGPGTRLTVL.

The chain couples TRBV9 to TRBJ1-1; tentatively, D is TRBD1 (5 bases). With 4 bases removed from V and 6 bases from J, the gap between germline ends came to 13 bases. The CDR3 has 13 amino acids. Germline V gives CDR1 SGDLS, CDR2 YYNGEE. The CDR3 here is CASSFYGGSEAFF. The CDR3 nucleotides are TGTGCCAGCAGCTTTTATGGGGGATCTGAAGCTTTCTTT.